This TCR beta chain emerged from a study of beta chain features in type 1 diabetes. The whole isolated RNA underwent reverse transcription, so sequencing captured expressed TCRB transcripts. Sequenced by immunoSEQ multiplex PCR; TCRdb stores in-frame clones only, minus some. The sample yields about 270,000 clones, roughly an eighth seen once. Overall study findings and caveats: The similarity of naive, central memory and Treg TCRB repertoires appeared greater among patients than among healthy donors. Shorter TCRB CDR3s, moderately but significantly so, marked every one of the four CD4+ subsets in Type 1 diabetes patients.

Notes on this clone: Its antigen is unidentified.

Germline assignment: CDR1 SGHTS and CDR2 YDEGEE. V lost 5 bases, J lost 0 bases, and 1 base stayed unmatched. The CDR3 has 13 residues. All sorted populations exceeded 98% purity. The specimen sequenced was naive CD4+ T cells from blood. This clonotype was obtained from a man aged 25-45 years with type 1 diabetes. The genes are TRBV5-8 and TRBJ2-5; the match to TRBD1 covers 7 bases. CDR3 DNA: TGTGCCAGCAGGGGACAGCACCAAGAGACCCAGTACTTC. Its translation: CASRGQHQETQYF.